These 9 T cell receptor beta chains were sequenced from one sample in a study of chemoradiotherapy in HPV16-positive cancers. Here immunoSEQ multiplex PCR was the method, and the copy in TCRdb shows in-frame clones only, minus some. The repertoire holds 8,400 or so clones, with approximately 71% as singletons. Sampling was performed from a patient who underwent chemoradiotherapy. Receptors were obtained from a human donor with HPV-associated anogenital cancer.

V usage is TRBV4-2 and J usage is TRBJ2-3, with 12 nucleotides matching TRBD2. CDR3 length equals 17 residues. V shed 2 bases, J shed 5 bases, and the junction held 8 bases outside the gene matches. The V gene's germline CDR1 is LGHNA and CDR2 YNFKEQ. The CDR3 is CASSQTPTSGGLDTQYF. The CDR3 DNA reads as TGTGCCAGCAGCCAAACTCCGACTAGCGGGGGTTTAGATACGCAGTATTTT.

This chain joins TRBV4-2 and TRBJ2-3; 8 bases agree with TRBD1. CDR3 size: 17 residues. In germline, CDR1 is LGHNA, CDR2 YNFKEQ. Trimming cost V 0 bases and J 8 bases; bases outside gene matches: 13. The CDR3 nucleotides read TGTGCCAGCAGCCAAGAGAGCAGGGCAGGGGGCCAAGTTACGCAGTATTTT. Translated: CASSQESRAGGQVTQYF.

The chain carries TRBV5-1 and TRBJ2-2; 11 positions agree with TRBD2. CDR3 length: 17 residues. Losses at the gene ends were 4 bases for V and 4 bases for J; bases not matched to a gene: 9. Germline lookup yields CDR1 SGHRS and CDR2 YFSETQ. CDR3 region: CASSLLSSGGFTGELFF. CDR3 nucleotide sequence: TGCGCCAGCAGCCTGCTGTCTAGCGGGGGGTTCACCGGGGAGCTGTTTTTT. Drawing the rest from reference TRBV5-1 and TRBJ2-2, the complete variable domain is KAGVTQTPRYLIKTRGQQVTLSCSPISGHRSVSWYQQTPGQGLQFLFEYFSETQRNKGNFPGRFSGRQFSNSRSEMNVSTLELGDSALYLCASSLLSSGGFTGELFFGEGSRLTVL.

V is TRBV9 and J is TRBJ2-1; D might be TRBD1 or TRBD2, each matching 5 bases. CDR3 length equals 12 residues. Trimming removed 3 bases at V and 13 bases at J, with 14 bases between. Germline CDR1 reads SGDLS; CDR2 reads YYNGEE. CDR3 protein: CASSAWGRTQFF. Here the CDR3 DNA reads TGTGCCAGCAGCGCCTGGGGACGGACCCAGTTCTTC.

This clone was seen a few times. The V gene is TRBV30, the J gene TRBJ2-2, with D uncertain. This CDR3 region has 14 residues. The V and J ends lost 3 bases and 4 bases respectively, with 12 bases between them. CDR1 and CDR2 from the germline V gene are GTSNPN and SVGIG (reference sequence). CDR3 DNA: TGTGCCTGGAGCCAGAATCGAATCACCGGGGAGCTGTTTTTT. Translation gives CAWSQNRITGELFF.

J is TRBJ1-1 and V is TRBV7-2, with TRBD1 matching over 12 bases. This CDR3 spans 18 amino acids. V lost 4 bases and J lost 7; bases outside the gene matches: 16. Looked up from germline, CDR1 is SGHTA and CDR2 is FQGNSA. The CDR3 spells CASSSDTGQGALPSEAFF. The CDR3 DNA sequence: TGTGCCAGCAGCTCAGACACGGGACAGGGGGCGCTTCCTAGTGAAGCTTTCTTT.

The V gene is TRBV2, the J gene TRBJ1-2; tentatively, D is TRBD1 (6 bases). CDR1 is SNHLY and CDR2 is FYNNEI in the germline V gene. V was trimmed by 3 bases and J by 7 bases, leaving 24 bases between them. This CDR3 has 17 residues. The CDR3: CASSESTGGGRTSGYTF. Written as DNA, the CDR3 is TGTGCCAGCAGTGAGAGCACTGGCGGGGGGCGGACCAGTGGCTACACCTTC.

This chain uses TRBV7-9 with TRBJ1-5, with TRBD1 identical over 9 bases. The CDR3 consists of 14 residues. V lost 5 bases, J lost 6 bases, and 5 bases stayed unmatched. The germline V gene has CDR1 SEHNR and CDR2 FQNEAQ (reference sequence). CDR3 protein: CASSLQGAGQPQHF. The CDR3 DNA sequence: TGTGCCAGCAGCCTACAGGGGGCCGGTCAGCCCCAGCATTTT.

The rearrangement links TRBV9 to TRBJ2-1, with 8 bases fitting TRBD1. The CDR3 contains 12 residues. The V gene's germline CDR1 is SGDLS and CDR2 YYNGEE. The V and J ends lost 9 bases and 7 bases, in that order; junction bases with no gene match: 6. CDR3 protein: CAKQGEGNEQFF. DNA of the CDR3: TGTGCCAAACAGGGGGAAGGGAATGAGCAGTTCTTC.